This TCR beta chain came from a study of human T cells and chemical hapten exposure. Study details: Across its roughly 22 weeks, the study gave patients weekly diphenylcyclopropenone doses to the scalp.

TCRdb called the RACE reads again in MiXCR, with one record for every CDR3 protein. The sample includes about 120,000 distinct CDR3 sequences, about 13% of them seen just once. Looked up from germline, CDR1 is DFQATT and CDR2 is SNEGSKA (reference sequence). CDR3 length: 10 amino acids. V was trimmed by 1 base and J by 7 bases, leaving 1 base between them. Described time point: pre-sensitization, week 0. Treatment: therapeutic diphenylcyclopropenone sensitization with weekly scalp DPC. Sample: whole blood, taken in connection with sensitization to the hapten diphenylcyclopropenone (DPC). V and J are TRBV20-1 and TRBJ1-4, with D unclear. The origin of this receptor is a young woman with alopecia areata. Some clones in this sample may be carry-over from other donors' samples. Here the CDR3 DNA reads TGCAGTGCTAGAGGTGAAAAACTGTTTTTT. It yields the protein CSARGEKLFF.